This T cell receptor (beta chain) came from a study of OX40 agonist ivuxolimab in advanced cancers. Study outcomes and limitations: Among expanded peripheral T cells, antigen specificity went undetermined. The average count of expanded clones was higher among CD8+ T cells than among CD4+.

This clone has more than one count but fewer than ten. Its antigen is currently unknown. Using immunoSEQ multiplex PCR, the repertoire was profiled, and TCRdb retains in-frame clones only, with some absent. The table shows 60,000 to 65,000 clones, with more than 85% occurring only once. The TCR sequence derives from an adult with an advanced solid tumor such as melanoma, head and neck, liver or kidney cancer. The source material was CD4+ or CD8+ T cells sorted from blood, sampled in a trial of the OX40 agonist ivuxolimab.

CDR3 sequence reads: CASSGRQFSYEQYF. DNA of the CDR3: TGTGCCAGCAGCGGCCGACAGTTCTCCTACGAGCAGTACTTC. The chain joins TRBV11-3 to TRBJ2-7, with D maybe TRBD1 (5 bases). CDR1 SGHNT and CDR2 YENEEA come from the germline V gene. The CDR3 sequence is 14 residues long. V was cut by 5 bases and J by 0 bases, with 11 bases left in between.